This TCR beta chain comes out of a study of response to subunit inactivated influenza vaccine. Study conclusions and caveats: The authors suggested that few new T cells are recruited per seasonal influenza vaccination.

This CDR3 has 15 residues. V shed 2 bases and J shed 6 bases, with 15 bases lying between them. Notes on this clonotype: Its antigen is undetermined.

TCRdb analysed the RT-PCR reads with MiXCR anew, one entry per CDR3 protein. The table has around 530,000 distinct CDR3 sequences, approximately 15% seen once. This TCR was recovered from a man aged 45 to 70 who received an inactivated influenza vaccine. The source was CD4+ T cells sorted from PBMCs, collected 23 months after vaccination. This chain uses TRBV12-3 or TRBV12-4 with TRBJ2-3; no clear D. The CDR3 spells CASSLLVTRPDTQYF. As DNA, the CDR3 is TGTGCCAGCAGTTTATTGGTGACCCGACCCGATACGCAGTATTTT.